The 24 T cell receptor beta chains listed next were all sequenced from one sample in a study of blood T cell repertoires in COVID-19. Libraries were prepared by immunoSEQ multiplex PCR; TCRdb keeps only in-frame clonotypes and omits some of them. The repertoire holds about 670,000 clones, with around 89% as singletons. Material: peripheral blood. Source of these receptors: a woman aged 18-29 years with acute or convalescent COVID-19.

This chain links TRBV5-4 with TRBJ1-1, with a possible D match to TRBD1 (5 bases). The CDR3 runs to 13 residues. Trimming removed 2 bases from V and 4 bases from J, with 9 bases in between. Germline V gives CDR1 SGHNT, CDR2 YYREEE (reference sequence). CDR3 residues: CASSFPGGTEAFF. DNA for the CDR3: TGTGCCAGCAGCTTTCCCGGGGGCACTGAAGCTTTCTTT.

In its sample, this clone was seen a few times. In DNA, the CDR3 is TGTGCCAGCAGCCCCGAAGAGGGGGCGAGGGAAAAACTGTTTTTT. It encodes CASSPEEGAREKLFF. The chain links TRBV7-9 to TRBJ1-4, with 7 bases that match TRBD1. This CDR3 is 15 amino acids long. From germline, CDR1 is SEHNR and CDR2 FQNEAQ (reference sequence). V was clipped by 5 bases and J by 8 bases; unmatched bases: 11. Drawing the rest from reference TRBV7-9 and TRBJ1-4, the complete variable domain is DTGVSQNPRHKITKRGQNVTFRCDPISEHNRLYWYRQTLGQGPEFLTYFQNEAQLEKSRLLSDRFSAERPKGSFSTLEIQRTEQGDSAMYLCASSPEEGAREKLFFGSGTQLSVL.

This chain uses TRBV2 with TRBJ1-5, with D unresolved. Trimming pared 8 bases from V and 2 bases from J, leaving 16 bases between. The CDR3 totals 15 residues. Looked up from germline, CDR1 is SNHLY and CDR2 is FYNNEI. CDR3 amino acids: CASVPGPQGNQPQHF. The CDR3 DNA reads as TGTGCCAGCGTTCCAGGTCCCCAGGGCAATCAGCCCCAGCATTTT.

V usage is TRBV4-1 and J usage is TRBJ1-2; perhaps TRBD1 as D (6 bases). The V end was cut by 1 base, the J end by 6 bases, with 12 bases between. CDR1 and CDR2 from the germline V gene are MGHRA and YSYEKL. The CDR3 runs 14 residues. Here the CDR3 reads CASSQVGAGDGYTF. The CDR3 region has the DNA TGCGCCAGCAGCCAAGTGGGGGCAGGGGATGGCTACACCTTC.

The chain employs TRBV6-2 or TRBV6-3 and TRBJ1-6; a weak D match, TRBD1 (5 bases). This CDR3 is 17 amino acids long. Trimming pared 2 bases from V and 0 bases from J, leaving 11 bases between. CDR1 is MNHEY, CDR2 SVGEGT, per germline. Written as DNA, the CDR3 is TGTGCCAGCAGTTACGGGGCAAGACGCTCCTATAATTCACCCCTCCACTTT. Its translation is CASSYGARRSYNSPLHF.

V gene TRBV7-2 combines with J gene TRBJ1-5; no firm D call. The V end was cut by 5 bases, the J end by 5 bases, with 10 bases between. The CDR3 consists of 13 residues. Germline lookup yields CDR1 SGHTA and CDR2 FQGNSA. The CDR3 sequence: CASSLSPDQPQHF. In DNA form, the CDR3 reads TGTGCCAGCAGCCTATCCCCGGATCAGCCCCAGCATTTT. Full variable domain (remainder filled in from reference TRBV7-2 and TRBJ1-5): GAGVSQSPSNKVTEKGKDVELRCDPISGHTALYWYRQSLGQGLEFLIYFQGNSAPDKSGLPSDRFSAERTGGSVSTLTIQRTQQEDSAVYLCASSLSPDQPQHFGDGTRLSIL.

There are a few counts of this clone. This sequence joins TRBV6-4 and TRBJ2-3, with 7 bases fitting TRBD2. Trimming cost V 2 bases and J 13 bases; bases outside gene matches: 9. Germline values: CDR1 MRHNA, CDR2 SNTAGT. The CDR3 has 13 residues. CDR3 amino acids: CASSDGRAGPKYF. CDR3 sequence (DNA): TGTGCCAGCAGTGACGGGCGAGCGGGGCCCAAGTATTTT.

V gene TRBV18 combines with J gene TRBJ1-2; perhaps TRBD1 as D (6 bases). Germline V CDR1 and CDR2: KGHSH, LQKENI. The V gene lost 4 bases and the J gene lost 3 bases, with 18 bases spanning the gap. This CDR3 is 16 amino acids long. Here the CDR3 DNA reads TGTGCCAGCTCACTCGGACAGCGGAAGGGCGACTATGGCTACACCTTC. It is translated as CASSLGQRKGDYGYTF. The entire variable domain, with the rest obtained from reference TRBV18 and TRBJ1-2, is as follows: NAGVMQNPRHLVRRRGQEARLRCSPMKGHSHVYWYRQLPEEGLKFMVYLQKENIIDESGMPKERFSAEFPKEGPSILRIQQVVRGDSAAYFCASSLGQRKGDYGYTFGSGTRLTVV.

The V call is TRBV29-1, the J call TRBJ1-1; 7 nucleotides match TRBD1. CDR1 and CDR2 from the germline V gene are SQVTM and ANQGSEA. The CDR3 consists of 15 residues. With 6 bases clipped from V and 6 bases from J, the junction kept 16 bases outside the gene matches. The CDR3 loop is CSVDKPDRESAEAFF. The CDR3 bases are TGCAGCGTAGACAAACCCGACAGGGAATCTGCTGAAGCTTTCTTT.

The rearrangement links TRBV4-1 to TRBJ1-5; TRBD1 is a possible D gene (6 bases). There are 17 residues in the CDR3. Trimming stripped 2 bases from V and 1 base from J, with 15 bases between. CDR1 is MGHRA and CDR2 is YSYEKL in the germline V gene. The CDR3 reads CASSQLFMGQSNQPQHF. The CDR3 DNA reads TGCGCCAGCAGCCAATTATTTATGGGACAAAGCAATCAGCCCCAGCATTTT.

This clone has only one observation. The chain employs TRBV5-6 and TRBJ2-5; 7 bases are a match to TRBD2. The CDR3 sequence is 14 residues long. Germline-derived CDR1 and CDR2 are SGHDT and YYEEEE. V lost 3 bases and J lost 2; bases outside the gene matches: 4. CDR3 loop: CASSSPGLQETQYF. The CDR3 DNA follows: TGTGCCAGCAGCTCTCCGGGACTACAAGAGACCCAGTACTTC.

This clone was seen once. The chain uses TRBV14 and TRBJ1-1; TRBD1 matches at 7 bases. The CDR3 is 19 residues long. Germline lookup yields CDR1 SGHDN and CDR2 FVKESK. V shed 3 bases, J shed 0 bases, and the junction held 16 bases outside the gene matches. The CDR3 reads CASSHTGQPVAEMNTEAFF. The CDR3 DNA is TGTGCCAGCAGCCACACGGGACAGCCCGTAGCTGAAATGAACACTGAAGCTTTCTTT.

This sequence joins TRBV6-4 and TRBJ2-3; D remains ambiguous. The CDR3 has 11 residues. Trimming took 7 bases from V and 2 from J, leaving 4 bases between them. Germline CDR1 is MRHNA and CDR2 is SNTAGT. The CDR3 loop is CASTLTDTQYF. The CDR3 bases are TGTGCCAGCACCCTCACAGATACGCAGTATTTT.

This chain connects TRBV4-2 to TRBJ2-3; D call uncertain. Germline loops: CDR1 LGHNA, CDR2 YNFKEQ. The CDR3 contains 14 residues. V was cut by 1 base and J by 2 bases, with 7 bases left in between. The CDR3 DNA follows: TGTGCCAGCAGCCAAGTCACTTACACAGATACGCAGTATTTT. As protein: CASSQVTYTDTQYF.

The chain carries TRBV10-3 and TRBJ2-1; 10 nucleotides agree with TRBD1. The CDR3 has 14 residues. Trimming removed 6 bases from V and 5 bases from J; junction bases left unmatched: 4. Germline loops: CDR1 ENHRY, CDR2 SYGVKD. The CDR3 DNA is TGTGCCATCAGGAGGACAGGGGGGGACAATGAGCAGTTCTTC. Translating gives CAIRRTGGDNEQFF.

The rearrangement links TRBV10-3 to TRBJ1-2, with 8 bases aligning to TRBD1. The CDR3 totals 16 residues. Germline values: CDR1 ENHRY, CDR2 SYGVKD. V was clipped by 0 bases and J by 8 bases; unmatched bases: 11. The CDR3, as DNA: TGTGCCATCAGTGAGTCCCGTGGACAGGGCCACGGCGGCTACACCTTC. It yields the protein CAISESRGQGHGGYTF.

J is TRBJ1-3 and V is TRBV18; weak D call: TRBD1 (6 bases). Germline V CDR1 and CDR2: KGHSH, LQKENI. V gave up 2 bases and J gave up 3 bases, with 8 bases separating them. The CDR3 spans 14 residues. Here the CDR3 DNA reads TGTGCCAGCTCACCATACAGGGATGGAAACACCATATATTTT. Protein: CASSPYRDGNTIYF.

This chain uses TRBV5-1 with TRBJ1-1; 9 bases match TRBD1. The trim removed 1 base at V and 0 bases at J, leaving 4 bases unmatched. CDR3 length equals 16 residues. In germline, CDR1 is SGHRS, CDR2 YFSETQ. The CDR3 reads CASSLRDRVMNTEAFF. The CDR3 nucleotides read TGCGCCAGCAGCTTGAGGGACAGGGTCATGAACACTGAAGCTTTCTTT.

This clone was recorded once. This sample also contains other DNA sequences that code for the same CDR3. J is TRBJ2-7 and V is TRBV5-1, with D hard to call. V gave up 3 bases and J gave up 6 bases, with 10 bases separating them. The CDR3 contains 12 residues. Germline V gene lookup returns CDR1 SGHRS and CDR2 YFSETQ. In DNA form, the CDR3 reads TGCGCCAGCAGCTCGCCCAGAGGCGAGCAGTACTTC. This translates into CASSSPRGEQYF.

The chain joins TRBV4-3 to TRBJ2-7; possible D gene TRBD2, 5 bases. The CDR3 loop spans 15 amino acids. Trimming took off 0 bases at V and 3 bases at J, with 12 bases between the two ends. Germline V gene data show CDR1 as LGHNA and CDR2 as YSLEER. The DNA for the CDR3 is TGCGCCAGCAGCCAAGAGTTGGCAGGAGGCTACGAGCAGTACTTC. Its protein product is CASSQELAGGYEQYF.

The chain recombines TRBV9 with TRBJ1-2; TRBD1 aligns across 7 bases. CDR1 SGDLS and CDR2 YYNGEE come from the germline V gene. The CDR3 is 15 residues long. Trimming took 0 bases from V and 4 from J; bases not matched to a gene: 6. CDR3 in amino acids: CASSVAAGGGYGYTF. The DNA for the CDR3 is TGTGCCAGCAGCGTAGCGGCAGGGGGTGGCTATGGCTACACCTTC.

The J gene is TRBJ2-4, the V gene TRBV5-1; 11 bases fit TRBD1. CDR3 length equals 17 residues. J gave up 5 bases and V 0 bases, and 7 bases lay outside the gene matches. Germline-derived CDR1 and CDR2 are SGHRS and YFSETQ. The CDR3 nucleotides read TGCGCCAGCAGCTTGGGGACAGGGGGCGGGTTTCAAAACATTCAGTACTTC. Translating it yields CASSLGTGGGFQNIQYF.

The CDR3 coding sequence is TGCGCCAGCAGCTTGGACCGTTCCCCCACGACAGGCTACACCTTC. Residues: CASSLDRSPTTGYTF. The chain carries TRBV5-1 and TRBJ1-2, with D unclear. The germline V gene has CDR1 SGHRS and CDR2 YFSETQ. Deletions cut 0 bases from V and 8 bases from J, with 17 bases between. The CDR3 is 15 amino acids. Supplemented by reference TRBV5-1 and TRBJ1-2, the full variable domain reads KAGVTQTPRYLIKTRGQQVTLSCSPISGHRSVSWYQQTPGQGLQFLFEYFSETQRNKGNFPGRFSGRQFSNSRSEMNVSTLELGDSALYLCASSLDRSPTTGYTFGSGTRLTVV.

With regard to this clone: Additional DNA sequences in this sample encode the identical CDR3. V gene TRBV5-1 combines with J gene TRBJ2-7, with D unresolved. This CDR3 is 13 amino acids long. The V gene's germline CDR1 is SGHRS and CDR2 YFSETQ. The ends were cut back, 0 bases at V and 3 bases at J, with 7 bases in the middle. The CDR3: CASSLGQNYEQYF. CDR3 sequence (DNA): TGCGCCAGCAGCTTGGGACAAAACTACGAGCAGTACTTC.